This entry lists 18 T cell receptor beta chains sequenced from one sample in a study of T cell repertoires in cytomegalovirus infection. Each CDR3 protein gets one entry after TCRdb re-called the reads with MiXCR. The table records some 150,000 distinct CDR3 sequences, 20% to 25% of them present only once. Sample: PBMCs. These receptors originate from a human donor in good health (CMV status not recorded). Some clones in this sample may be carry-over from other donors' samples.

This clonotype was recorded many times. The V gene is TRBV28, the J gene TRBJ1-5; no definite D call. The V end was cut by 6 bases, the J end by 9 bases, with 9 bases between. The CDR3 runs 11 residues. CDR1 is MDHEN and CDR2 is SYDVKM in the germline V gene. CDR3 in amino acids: CASRSGRPQHF. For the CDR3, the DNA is TGTGCCAGCAGATCCGGGCGGCCCCAGCATTTT. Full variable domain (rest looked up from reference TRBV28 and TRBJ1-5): DVKVTQSSRYLVKRTGEKVFLECVQDMDHENMFWYRQDPGLGLRLIYFSYDVKMKEKGDIPEGYSVSREKKERFSLILESASTNQTSMYLCASRSGRPQHFGDGTRLSIL.

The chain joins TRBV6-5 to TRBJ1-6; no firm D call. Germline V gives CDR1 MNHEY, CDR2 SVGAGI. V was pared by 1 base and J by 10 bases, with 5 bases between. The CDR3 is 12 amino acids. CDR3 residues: CASSYLGSPLHF. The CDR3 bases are TGTGCCAGCAGTTACTTGGGATCACCCCTCCACTTT.

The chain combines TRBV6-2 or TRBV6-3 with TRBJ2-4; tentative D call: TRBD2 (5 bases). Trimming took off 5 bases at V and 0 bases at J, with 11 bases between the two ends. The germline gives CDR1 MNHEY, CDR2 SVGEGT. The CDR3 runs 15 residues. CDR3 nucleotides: TGTGCCAGCAGTCTAATTGGACTAGCCAAAAACATTCAGTACTTC. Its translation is CASSLIGLAKNIQYF.

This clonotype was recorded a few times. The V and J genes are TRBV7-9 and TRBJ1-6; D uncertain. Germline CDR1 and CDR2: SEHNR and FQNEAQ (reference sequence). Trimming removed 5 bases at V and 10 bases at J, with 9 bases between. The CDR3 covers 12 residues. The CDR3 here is CASSIDVSPLHF. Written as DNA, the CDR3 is TGTGCCAGCAGCATCGACGTCTCACCCCTCCACTTT.

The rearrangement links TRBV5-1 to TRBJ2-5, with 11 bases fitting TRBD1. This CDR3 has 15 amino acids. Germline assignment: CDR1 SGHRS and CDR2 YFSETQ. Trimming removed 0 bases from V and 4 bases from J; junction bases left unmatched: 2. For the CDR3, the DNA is TGCGCCAGCAGCTTGGGTGGGACAGGGGGAGAGACCCAGTACTTC. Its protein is CASSLGGTGGETQYF.

CDR3 in DNA: TGTGCCAGTAGTATCGCCAGGACCGGGGAGCTGTTTTTT. Its protein is CASSIARTGELFF. The chain combines TRBV19 with TRBJ2-2; D remains unclear. This CDR3 has 13 amino acids. The ends were cut back, 3 bases at V and 5 bases at J, with 7 bases in the middle. Germline loops: CDR1 LNHDA, CDR2 SQIVND (reference sequence). Supplemented by reference TRBV19 and TRBJ2-2, the full variable domain reads DGGITQSPKYLFRKEGQNVTLSCEQNLNHDAMYWYRQDPGQGLRLIYYSQIVNDFQKGDIAEGYSVSREKKESFPLTVTSAQKNPTAFYLCASSIARTGELFFGEGSRLTVL.

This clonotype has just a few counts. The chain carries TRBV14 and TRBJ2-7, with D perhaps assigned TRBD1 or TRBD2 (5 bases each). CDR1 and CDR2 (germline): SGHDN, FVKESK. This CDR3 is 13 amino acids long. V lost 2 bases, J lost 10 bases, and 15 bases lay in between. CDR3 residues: CASSQHPGTPQYF. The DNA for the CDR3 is TGTGCCAGCAGCCAACACCCCGGGACCCCTCAGTACTTC.

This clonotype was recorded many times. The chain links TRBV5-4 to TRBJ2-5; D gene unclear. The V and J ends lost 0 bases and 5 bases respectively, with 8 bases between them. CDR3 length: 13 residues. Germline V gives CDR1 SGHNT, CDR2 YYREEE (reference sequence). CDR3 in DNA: TGTGCCAGCAGCTTGGCAAGAGAGGAGACCCAGTACTTC. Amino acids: CASSLAREETQYF. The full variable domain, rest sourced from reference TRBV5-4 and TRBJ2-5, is ETGVTQSPTHLIKTRGQQVTLRCSSQSGHNTVSWYQQALGQGPQFIFQYYREEENGRGNFPPRFSGLQFPNYSSELNVNALELDDSALYLCASSLAREETQYFGPGTRLLVL.

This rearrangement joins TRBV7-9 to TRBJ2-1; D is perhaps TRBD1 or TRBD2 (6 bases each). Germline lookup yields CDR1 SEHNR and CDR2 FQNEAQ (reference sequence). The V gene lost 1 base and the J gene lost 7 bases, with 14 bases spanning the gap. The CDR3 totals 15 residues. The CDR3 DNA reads TGTGCCAGCAGCTTAGGAGTGGGGGGCCAAAATGAGCAGTTCTTC. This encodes CASSLGVGGQNEQFF.

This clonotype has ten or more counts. The CDR3 DNA sequence: TGTGCCAGCAGCCCACTAGCGGTTAGCACAGATACGCAGTATTTT. Its protein product is CASSPLAVSTDTQYF. The chain links TRBV7-2 to TRBJ2-3; 8 bases fit TRBD2. The CDR3 covers 15 residues. Looked up from germline, CDR1 is SGHTA and CDR2 is FQGNSA. The ends lost 5 bases at V and 0 bases at J; junction bases unmatched: 4.

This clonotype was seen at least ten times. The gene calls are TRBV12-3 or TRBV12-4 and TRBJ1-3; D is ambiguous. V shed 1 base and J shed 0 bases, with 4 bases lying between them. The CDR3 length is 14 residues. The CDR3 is CASSLEGSGNTIYF. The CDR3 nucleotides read TGTGCCAGCAGTTTAGAGGGCTCTGGAAACACCATATATTTT.

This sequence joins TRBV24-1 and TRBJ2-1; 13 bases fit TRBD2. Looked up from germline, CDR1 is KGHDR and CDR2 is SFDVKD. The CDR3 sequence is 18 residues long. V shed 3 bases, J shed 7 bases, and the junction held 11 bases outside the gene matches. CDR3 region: CATSDPRTSGSRGNEQFF. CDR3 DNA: TGTGCCACCAGTGATCCCCGGACTAGCGGGAGCCGGGGGAATGAGCAGTTCTTC.

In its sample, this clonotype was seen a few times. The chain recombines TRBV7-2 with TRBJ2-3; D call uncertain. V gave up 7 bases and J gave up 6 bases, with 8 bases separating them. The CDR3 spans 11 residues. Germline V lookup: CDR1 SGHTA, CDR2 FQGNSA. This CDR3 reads CASTFTDTQYF. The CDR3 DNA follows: TGTGCCAGCACCTTTACGGATACGCAGTATTTT.

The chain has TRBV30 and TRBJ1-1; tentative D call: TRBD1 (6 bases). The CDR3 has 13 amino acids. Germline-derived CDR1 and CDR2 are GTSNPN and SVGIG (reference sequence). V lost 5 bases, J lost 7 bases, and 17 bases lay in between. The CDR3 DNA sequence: TGTGCCTGGGGAAGGCCAGGGGATTATGAAGCTTTCTTT. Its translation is CAWGRPGDYEAFF. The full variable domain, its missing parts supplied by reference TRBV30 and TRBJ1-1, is SQTIHQWPATLVQPVGSPLSLECTVEGTSNPNLYWYRQAAGRGLQLLFYSVGIGQISSEVPQNLSASRPQDRQFILSSKKLLLSDSGFYLCAWGRPGDYEAFFGQGTRLTVV.

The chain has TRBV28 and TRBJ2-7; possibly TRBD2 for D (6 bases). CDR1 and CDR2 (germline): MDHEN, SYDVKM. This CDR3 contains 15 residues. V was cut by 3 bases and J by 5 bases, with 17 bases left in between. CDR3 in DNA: TGTGCCAGCAGTTTGGGTGGGGGGATCTTCCACGAGCAGTACTTC. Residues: CASSLGGGIFHEQYF.

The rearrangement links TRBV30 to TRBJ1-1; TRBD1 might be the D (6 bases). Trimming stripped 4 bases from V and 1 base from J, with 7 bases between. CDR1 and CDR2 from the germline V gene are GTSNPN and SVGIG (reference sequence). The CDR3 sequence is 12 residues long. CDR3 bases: TGTGCCTGGACGACAGGGAACACTGAAGCTTTCTTT. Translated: CAWTTGNTEAFF.

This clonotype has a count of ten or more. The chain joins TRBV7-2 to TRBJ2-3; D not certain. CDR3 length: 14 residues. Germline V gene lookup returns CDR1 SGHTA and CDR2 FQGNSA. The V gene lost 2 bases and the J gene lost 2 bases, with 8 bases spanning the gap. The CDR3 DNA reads TGTGCCAGCAGCTTAACGGCCTCCACAGATACGCAGTATTTT. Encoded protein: CASSLTASTDTQYF.

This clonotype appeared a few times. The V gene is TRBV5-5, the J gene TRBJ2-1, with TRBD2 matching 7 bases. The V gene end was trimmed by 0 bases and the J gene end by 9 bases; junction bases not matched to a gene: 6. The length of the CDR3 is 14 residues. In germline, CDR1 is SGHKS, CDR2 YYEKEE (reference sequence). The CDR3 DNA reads TGTGCCAGCAGCTTGGATGGGAGGGCAGTTGAGCAGTTCTTC. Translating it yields CASSLDGRAVEQFF.